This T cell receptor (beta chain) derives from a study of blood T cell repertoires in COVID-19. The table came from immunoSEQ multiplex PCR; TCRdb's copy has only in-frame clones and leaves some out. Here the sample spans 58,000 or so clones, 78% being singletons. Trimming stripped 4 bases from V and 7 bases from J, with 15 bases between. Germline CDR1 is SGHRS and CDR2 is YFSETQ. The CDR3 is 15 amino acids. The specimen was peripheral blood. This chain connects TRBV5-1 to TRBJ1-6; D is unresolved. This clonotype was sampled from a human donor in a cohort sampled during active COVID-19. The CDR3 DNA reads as TGCGCCAGCAGCCCCGTGGATAGCAGAAATTCACCCCTCCACTTT. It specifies CASSPVDSRNSPLHF.